This TCR beta chain is drawn from a study of early T cells in non-severe SARS-CoV-2 infection. Study-wide context: Unsorted whole blood bulk RNA was sequenced, with unpaired chains. Notes on the study in general: Matches to VDJdb favored anti-spike CD8 responses and missed private and CD4 specificities.

Individually, cDNA molecules had unique molecular identifiers attached to them. TCRdb fed the 5' RACE reads into MiXCR, producing one record per CDR3 protein. The sample carries fewer than 120,000 distinct CDR3 sequences, around an eighth recorded once. Details on this clonotype: Its target is not known.

Germline CDR1 KGHDR, CDR2 SFDVKD. V shed 6 bases and J 9 bases; nucleotides not matched to a gene: 8. This CDR3 contains 15 residues. The J gene is TRBJ2-1, the V gene TRBV24-1; 12 bases align to TRBD2. The receptor's source is an adult who was a healthcare worker with PCR-confirmed SARS-CoV-2 infection or an uninfected control (not recorded which). This sample comprised whole blood, obtained at baseline. The CDR3 protein is CATSSSGRAFGEQFF. The CDR3 bases are TGTGCCACCAGTTCTAGCGGGAGGGCCTTTGGTGAGCAGTTCTTC.